This entry lists 21 T cell receptor beta chains sequenced from one sample in a study of immune cell composition in non-small cell lung cancer. Normal lung was taken at the farthest possible site, at least 3 cm from tumour. Sequencing used immunoSEQ multiplex PCR; TCRdb keeps in-frame clones, though not all of them. The data contain under 6,000 clones, about 88% of them singletons. The sample taken for sequencing was non-adjacent lung tissue. These receptors all come from a human donor with non-small cell lung cancer. Some clones in this sample may be carry-over from other donors' samples.

This chain connects TRBV30 to TRBJ2-7; 7 bases align to TRBD2. This CDR3 contains 12 residues. The junction had 2 bases not matched to a gene; V was cut back by 0 bases and J by 6 bases. CDR1 is GTSNPN, CDR2 SVGIG, per germline (reference sequence). DNA for the CDR3: TGTGCCTGGAGTGTAGGCGGGGGCGAGCAGTACTTC. Translation: CAWSVGGGEQYF.

V and J are TRBV7-3 and TRBJ1-1; 9 positions agree with TRBD1. Per germline, CDR1 SGHTA and CDR2 FQGTGA. The CDR3 extends over 14 amino acids. After removal of 5 bases from V and 7 bases from J, the junction contained 8 bases not matched to a gene. The CDR3 spells CASSTGQGRSEAFF. Here the CDR3 DNA reads TGTGCCAGCAGCACTGGACAGGGGAGAAGTGAAGCTTTCTTT.

V gene TRBV12-5 combines with J gene TRBJ1-4; maybe TRBD1 (6 bases). Germline CDR1 reads LGHNT; CDR2 reads FRNRAP. The CDR3 extends over 13 amino acids. V lost 1 base, J lost 6 bases, and 6 bases lay in between. For the CDR3, the DNA is TGTGCTAGTGGTTTGGGACAGGATGAAAAACTGTTTTTT. Protein product: CASGLGQDEKLFF.

This clone was recorded only once. The DNA for the CDR3 is TGCAGCGTTGAATACCAGAACACAGATACGCAGTATTTT. As protein: CSVEYQNTDTQYF. The J gene is TRBJ2-3, the V gene TRBV29-1; D is unresolved. The CDR3 is 13 residues long. Germline CDR1 SQVTM, CDR2 ANQGSEA. Between the trimmed V and J ends, which lost 2 bases and 2 bases, there was a span of 8 bases.

This clone was observed a handful of times. The V and J genes are TRBV25-1 and TRBJ2-3; TRBD2 matches 12 bases. The CDR3 extends over 17 amino acids. The trim removed 1 base at V and 0 bases at J, leaving 2 bases unmatched. Germline V gives CDR1 MGHDK, CDR2 SYGVNS. The CDR3 here is CASSELGTSGSTDTQYF. CDR3 bases: TGTGCCAGCAGTGAATTGGGGACTAGCGGGAGCACAGATACGCAGTATTTT.

The chain employs TRBV11-2 and TRBJ2-1; the match to TRBD1 covers 7 bases. Trimming at V came to 1 base and at J to 5 bases, leaving 11 bases not matched to a gene. In germline, CDR1 is SGHAT, CDR2 FQNNGV. The CDR3 contains 17 residues. In nucleotides, the CDR3 is TGTGCCAGCAGCTTAGTTCAGGGGGTTTGGGGCGACAATGAGCAGTTCTTC. This gives the protein CASSLVQGVWGDNEQFF.

V and J are TRBV28 and TRBJ1-1; D is unresolved. This CDR3 has 15 amino acids. The germline V and J ends were trimmed by 7 bases and 0 bases, with 15 bases remaining between them. Germline V gene lookup returns CDR1 MDHEN and CDR2 SYDVKM. The CDR3 DNA is TGTGCCAGCACTTTTGGTGGGAGCATGAACACTGAAGCTTTCTTT. Translating gives CASTFGGSMNTEAFF.

The chain carries TRBV5-6 and TRBJ2-3; 8 bases agree with TRBD2. This CDR3 has 16 residues. Germline V gene data show CDR1 as SGHDT and CDR2 as YYEEEE. Germline trimming cut 5 bases from V and 0 bases from J; bases unmatched to any gene: 8. CDR3 protein: CASSYSGIRSTDTQYF. CDR3 DNA: TGTGCCAGCAGTTATAGCGGGATACGAAGCACAGATACGCAGTATTTT.

CDR3 DNA: TGTGCCAGCAGCTTAGCTAGCGGAGGGTACGAGCAGTACTTC. It encodes CASSLASGGYEQYF. This chain uses TRBV7-9 with TRBJ2-7; tentative D call: TRBD2 (6 bases). V lost 0 bases and J 4 bases, leaving 10 bases between the germline ends. This CDR3 spans 14 amino acids. Germline V gene data show CDR1 as SEHNR and CDR2 as FQNEAQ (reference sequence).

J is TRBJ2-2 and V is TRBV6-1, with D possibly matching TRBD1 (6 bases). This CDR3 is 15 amino acids long. With 6 bases removed from V and 1 base from J, the gap between germline ends came to 12 bases. The V gene's germline CDR1 is MNHNS and CDR2 SASEGT. The CDR3 here is CASSVGTLNTGELFF. Here the CDR3 DNA reads TGTGCCAGCAGCGTCGGGACACTGAACACCGGGGAGCTGTTTTTT.

V and J are TRBV2 and TRBJ1-4; no reliable D call. Germline values: CDR1 SNHLY, CDR2 FYNNEI. The V end lost 2 bases, the J end lost 6 bases, and 4 bases lay between the germline ends. The CDR3 spans 12 residues. This CDR3 is CASSESYEKLFF. The CDR3 DNA reads as TGTGCCAGCAGTGAATCGTATGAAAAACTGTTTTTT.

This clone was picked up a small number of times. The rearrangement joins TRBV5-1 to TRBJ2-3; TRBD2 matches 10 bases. Germline V gives CDR1 SGHRS, CDR2 YFSETQ. There are 17 residues in the CDR3. The V segment lost 3 bases and the J segment 2 bases; nucleotides outside the gene matches: 9. DNA of the CDR3: TGCGCCAGCAGCTGGCCAATAGCGGGAGGATCCACAGATACGCAGTATTTT. Its translation is CASSWPIAGGSTDTQYF.

This clone was detected a few times. J is TRBJ2-7 and V is TRBV7-9; a weak D match, TRBD1 (5 bases). CDR1 and CDR2 (germline): SEHNR, FQNEAQ (reference sequence). This CDR3 comprises 16 residues. The V end lost 0 bases, the J end lost 3 bases, and 15 bases lay between the germline ends. CDR3: CASSLARQNRHYEQYF. The CDR3 DNA reads TGTGCCAGCAGCTTAGCCAGACAGAACCGTCACTACGAGCAGTACTTC.

About this clone itself: This sample includes further DNA sequences coding for the same CDR3. This chain links TRBV18 with TRBJ1-6, with D possibly TRBD1 on 5 matching bases. The CDR3 extends over 15 amino acids. Per germline, CDR1 KGHSH and CDR2 LQKENI. Trimming took 3 bases from V and 7 from J, leaving 13 bases between them. The CDR3, as DNA: TGTGCCAGCTCACCCTCGGGGGGGACCAATTCACCCCTCCACTTT. This gives the protein CASSPSGGTNSPLHF.

This clone was recorded once. This chain links TRBV5-8 with TRBJ1-1, with D possibly TRBD1 on 6 matching bases. The ends were cut back, 4 bases at V and 3 bases at J, with 10 bases in the middle. Per the germline V gene, CDR1 is SGHTS and CDR2 is YDEGEE. This CDR3 has 13 residues. The CDR3 protein is CASSAYRDTEAFF. CDR3 bases: TGTGCCAGCAGCGCGTACAGGGACACTGAAGCTTTCTTT.

This clone is a singleton in its sample. J is TRBJ1-1 and V is TRBV10-3; 9 bases fit TRBD1. Germline-derived CDR1 and CDR2 are ENHRY and SYGVKD. CDR3 size: 15 residues. The V gene end was trimmed by 4 bases and the J gene end by 11 bases; junction bases not matched to a gene: 14. As DNA, the CDR3 is TGTGCCATCAGTGCCGCCTCAGGACAGGGGCCAGTGGCTTTCTTT. It encodes CAISAASGQGPVAFF.

The V and J genes are TRBV9 and TRBJ2-1; D is possibly TRBD2 (5 bases). The V gene lost 3 bases and the J gene lost 1 base, with 14 bases spanning the gap. The CDR3 is 16 amino acids. Per the germline V gene, CDR1 is SGDLS and CDR2 is YYNGEE. CDR3 nucleotides: TGTGCCAGCAGCGCGCTCCTCCGCGGGTCCTACAATGAGCAGTTCTTC. Amino acids: CASSALLRGSYNEQFF.

The chain joins TRBV7-9 to TRBJ2-7; 11 bases agree with TRBD1. The CDR3 contains 16 residues. Per the germline V gene, CDR1 is SEHNR and CDR2 is FQNEAQ (reference sequence). After removal of 5 bases from V and 4 bases from J, the junction contained 10 bases not matched to a gene. The CDR3 protein is CASSPGRGQGVYEQYF. DNA of the CDR3: TGTGCCAGCAGCCCTGGGCGGGGACAGGGGGTATACGAGCAGTACTTC.

The chain combines TRBV2 with TRBJ2-1; the D gene is possibly TRBD1 (5 bases). Germline V gives CDR1 SNHLY, CDR2 FYNNEI. Trimming pared 4 bases from V and 6 bases from J, leaving 16 bases between. This CDR3 is built from 15 residues. The DNA of the CDR3 is TGTGCCAGCAGTGCAGACATAGGGGCCCTCAATGAGCAGTTCTTC. Residues: CASSADIGALNEQFF.

The chain has TRBV5-5 and TRBJ2-7, with TRBD2 matching 10 bases. The J segment lost 5 bases and the V segment lost 1 base, leaving 12 bases of the junction unmatched. CDR3 length: 17 amino acids. Germline-derived CDR1 and CDR2 are SGHKS and YYEKEE (reference sequence). This chain's CDR3 is CASSLYSSGSPPHEQYF. The CDR3 bases are TGTGCCAGCAGCTTGTATTCTAGCGGGAGCCCTCCCCACGAGCAGTACTTC.

The V call is TRBV10-3, the J call TRBJ2-2, with 10 bases that match TRBD2. The trim removed 6 bases at V and 4 bases at J, leaving 5 bases unmatched. This CDR3 has 15 amino acids. CDR1 ENHRY and CDR2 SYGVKD come from the germline V gene. The CDR3 spells CAIRGTSEFTGELFF. In nucleotides, the CDR3 is TGTGCCATCAGGGGGACTAGCGAGTTCACCGGGGAGCTGTTTTTT.